This T cell receptor (beta chain) was sequenced in a study of cytomegalovirus exposure and HLA in healthy donors. The study's findings and limits: Upon later analysis, TCR association rates were observed to vary by HLA locus, being highest for DRB1 and lowest for HLA-C. In an earlier analysis, most TCR beta V segments were productive about 87% or about 30% of the time. Trimming of TCR beta V- and J-genes showed a link, identified in a later analysis, to a missense DCLRE1C variant.

On this clone itself: Its antigen is not known.

The trim removed 5 bases at V and 10 bases at J, leaving 13 bases unmatched. The germline CDR1 and CDR2 sequences are SGHAT and FQNNGV. This CDR3 has 14 amino acids. The PCR had 60 Vbeta and 13 Jbeta primers. Assay used: immunoSEQ multiplex PCR; TCRdb lists only in-frame clones, some missing. Found here are about 180,000 clones, 60% to 80% of them singletons; the top ten hold under 2.5%. This chain joins TRBV11-2 and TRBJ1-1, with 7 nucleotides matching TRBD1. Sequencing was performed on PBMCs. The receptor comes from a man aged 55 to 69 in good health and CMV-seronegative. The CDR3 reads CASSPPGGRRGAFF. The DNA of the CDR3 is TGTGCCAGCAGCCCGCCAGGGGGACGGAGGGGAGCTTTCTTT.